These 32 T cell receptor beta chains share one sample of origin, sequenced in a study of cytomegalovirus exposure and HLA in healthy donors. Primers: 60 Vbeta forward and 13 Jbeta reverse. The repertoire was sequenced with immunoSEQ multiplex PCR; TCRdb's copy has only in-frame clones and lacks some. The table includes about 140,000 clones, over 75% detected once. Material: PBMCs. These receptors came from a man aged 50 or older in good health and CMV-seronegative.

The rearrangement joins TRBV19 to TRBJ2-3, with no clear D. The V gene's germline CDR1 is LNHDA and CDR2 SQIVND (reference sequence). The CDR3 contains 13 residues. V shed 7 bases and J shed 1 base, with 9 bases lying between them. The CDR3 DNA is TGTGCCAGTATTTCGCAGGGCACAGATACGCAGTATTTT. This encodes CASISQGTDTQYF.

The chain couples TRBV27 to TRBJ2-5; D is unresolved. This CDR3 contains 14 residues. Trimming removed 3 bases at V and 1 base at J, with 9 bases between. Germline V CDR1 and CDR2: MNHEY, SMNVEV (reference sequence). The CDR3 nucleotides read TGTGCCAGCAGTTTTTTGAGAACCCAAGAGACCCAGTACTTC. As protein: CASSFLRTQETQYF.

The chain combines TRBV11-2 with TRBJ1-5; 10 bases line up with TRBD1. CDR3 length: 17 amino acids. The germline CDR1 and CDR2 sequences are SGHAT and FQNNGV. Unmatched junction bases numbered 6, after V lost 1 base and J lost 3 bases. This chain's CDR3 is CASSLGIGTGDNQPQHF. The CDR3 bases are TGTGCCAGCAGCTTAGGTATCGGGACAGGGGACAATCAGCCCCAGCATTTT.

The chain carries TRBV30 and TRBJ1-6; 7 bases agree with TRBD1. The V and J ends lost 0 bases and 4 bases, in that order; junction bases with no gene match: 12. The CDR3 consists of 18 residues. Germline loops: CDR1 GTSNPN, CDR2 SVGIG (reference sequence). CDR3 in amino acids: CAWSVREGAGVYNSPLHF. The CDR3 region has the DNA TGTGCCTGGAGTGTTCGAGAGGGGGCCGGGGTTTATAATTCACCCCTCCACTTT.

This sequence joins TRBV6-6 and TRBJ2-5; TRBD1 agrees at 9 bases. Per the germline V gene, CDR1 is MNHNY and CDR2 is SVGAGI (reference sequence). The CDR3 spans 14 residues. Losses at the gene ends were 8 bases for V and 3 bases for J; bases not matched to a gene: 7. CDR3 loop: CASHPQGAEETQYF. The CDR3 DNA is TGTGCCAGCCATCCACAGGGGGCGGAAGAGACCCAGTACTTC.

The sample holds one count of this clone. The chain uses TRBV11-3 and TRBJ2-3, with 7 positions matching TRBD2. Germline CDR1 SGHNT, CDR2 YENEEA. V gave up 1 base and J gave up 3 bases; unmatched junction bases: 7. This CDR3 region has 16 residues. CDR3 nucleotides: TGTGCCAGCAGCTTAGCAGGTACTAGCGAGACAGATACGCAGTATTTT. It specifies CASSLAGTSETDTQYF. The full variable domain, with the rest looked up from reference TRBV11-3 and TRBJ2-3, is EAGVVQSPRYKIIEKKQPVAFWCNPISGHNTLYWYLQNLGQGPELLIRYENEEAVDDSQLPKDRFSAERLKGVDSTLKIQPAELGDSAVYLCASSLAGTSETDTQYFGPGTRLTVL.

The genes are TRBV7-3 and TRBJ1-1; TRBD1 matches 7 bases. The CDR3 is made up of 14 amino acids. V was pared by 6 bases and J by 2 bases, with 6 bases of the junction left unmatched. Looked up from germline, CDR1 is SGHTA and CDR2 is FQGTGA. This CDR3 reads CASSSGTDNTEAFF. The CDR3, as DNA: TGTGCCAGCAGTTCCGGGACAGATAACACTGAAGCTTTCTTT.

A few counts support this clone. The V gene is TRBV2, the J gene TRBJ2-5; TRBD1 is a possible D gene (6 bases). Trimming removed 5 bases at V and 3 bases at J, with 16 bases between. This CDR3 contains 15 residues. Germline CDR1 reads SNHLY; CDR2 reads FYNNEI. The CDR3 bases are TGTGCCAGCAGTCAGAACAGGGCAAGCAAAGAGACCCAGTACTTC. This encodes CASSQNRASKETQYF.

This clone was observed a handful of times. The V and J genes are TRBV6-1 and TRBJ1-1; no definite D call. CDR3 length: 15 residues. Trimming took off 1 base at V and 3 bases at J, with 12 bases between the two ends. Germline lookup yields CDR1 MNHNS and CDR2 SASEGT. CDR3 sequence reads: CASSEVGRQDTEAFF. Here the CDR3 DNA reads TGTGCCAGCAGTGAAGTGGGTCGTCAGGACACTGAAGCTTTCTTT.

V usage is TRBV19 and J usage is TRBJ2-1, with D uncertain. Germline V lookup: CDR1 LNHDA, CDR2 SQIVND (reference sequence). The ends were cut back, 3 bases at V and 3 bases at J, with 3 bases in the middle. The CDR3 consists of 12 residues. CDR3 sequence: CASSIGYNEQFF. CDR3 sequence (DNA): TGTGCCAGTAGTATCGGCTACAATGAGCAGTTCTTC.

This chain joins TRBV19 and TRBJ2-7; no clear D. V lost 3 bases and J lost 5, with 11 bases in between. CDR1 and CDR2 from the germline V gene are LNHDA and SQIVND (reference sequence). The CDR3 contains 13 residues. The CDR3 reads CASSIPQSHEQYF. The CDR3 coding sequence is TGTGCCAGTAGTATCCCCCAGTCCCACGAGCAGTACTTC.

This chain connects TRBV30 to TRBJ2-7, with 9 bases fitting TRBD1. In germline, CDR1 is GTSNPN, CDR2 SVGIG (reference sequence). J was trimmed by 0 bases and V by 7 bases; bases with no gene match: 19. This CDR3 has 18 residues. In DNA form, the CDR3 reads TGTGCCTTCAAGACCGGGACAGGGTATCGATTTAACTCCTACGAGCAGTACTTC. Its translation: CAFKTGTGYRFNSYEQYF.

This chain connects TRBV30 to TRBJ2-7; the match to TRBD2 covers 12 bases. V was pared by 4 bases and J by 6 bases, with 4 bases of the junction left unmatched. This CDR3 is 13 amino acids long. Germline CDR1 reads GTSNPN; CDR2 reads SVGIG (reference sequence). CDR3 nucleotides: TGTGCCTGGACTAGCGGGGGGGGCCTCGAGCAGTACTTC. Residues: CAWTSGGGLEQYF.

The chain employs TRBV7-2 and TRBJ2-1; 14 bases map to TRBD2. CDR1 and CDR2 from the germline V gene are SGHTA and FQGNSA. The CDR3 consists of 16 residues. Trimming took 3 bases from V and 11 from J; bases not matched to a gene: 9. The CDR3 bases are TGTGCCAGCAGCTTCGTCCTAGGACTAGCGGGGGGAAAGCAGTTCTTC. It is translated as CASSFVLGLAGGKQFF. The full variable domain, completed using reference TRBV7-2 and TRBJ2-1, is GAGVSQSPSNKVTEKGKDVELRCDPISGHTALYWYRQSLGQGLEFLIYFQGNSAPDKSGLPSDRFSAERTGGSVSTLTIQRTQQEDSAVYLCASSFVLGLAGGKQFFGPGTRLTVL.

V gene TRBV16 combines with J gene TRBJ1-2; unclear D gene. Germline-derived CDR1 and CDR2 are KGHSY and FQNENV. The CDR3 is 16 residues long. Between the trimmed V and J ends, which lost 0 bases and 2 bases, there was a span of 13 bases. Here the CDR3 reads CASSQSGNGLNYGYTF. As DNA, the CDR3 is TGTGCCAGCAGCCAATCAGGAAACGGACTAAACTATGGCTACACCTTC.

This chain links TRBV28 with TRBJ2-7; TRBD2 matches 7 bases. V was clipped by 2 bases and J by 4 bases; unmatched bases: 2. Germline V gives CDR1 MDHEN, CDR2 SYDVKM. The CDR3 is 13 residues long. The CDR3 region is CASSLIGGYEQYF. The CDR3, as DNA: TGTGCCAGCAGTTTAATCGGGGGGTACGAGCAGTACTTC.

This clone was seen once. V and J are TRBV11-2 and TRBJ2-1; D remains unclear. This CDR3 comprises 12 residues. V was clipped by 5 bases and J by 9 bases, with 11 bases between them. CDR1 and CDR2 (germline): SGHAT, FQNNGV. CDR3 sequence (DNA): TGTGCCAGCAGCCCCCAAATTAGTGAGCAGTTCTTC. Translating it yields CASSPQISEQFF.

The chain has TRBV4-2 and TRBJ1-5, with D possibly TRBD1 on 6 matching bases. Germline V CDR1 and CDR2: LGHNA, YNFKEQ. V dropped 0 bases and J dropped 0 bases, with 15 bases sitting between them. The CDR3 sequence is 18 residues long. In DNA, the CDR3 is TGTGCCAGCAGCCAAGAAGGTACAGGGTTTAATAGCAATCAGCCCCAGCATTTT. Protein product: CASSQEGTGFNSNQPQHF.

The chain has TRBV7-9 and TRBJ1-5; 12 bases agree with TRBD1. CDR1 and CDR2 (germline): SEHNR, FQNEAQ (reference sequence). V lost 5 bases to trimming and J lost 5 bases; unmatched junction nucleotides: 4. CDR3 size: 15 residues. In nucleotides, the CDR3 is TGTGCCAGCAGCATGGGGACAGGGGGCGATCAGCCCCAGCATTTT. Residues: CASSMGTGGDQPQHF.

V gene TRBV14 combines with J gene TRBJ2-7, with TRBD2 matching over 7 bases. J was trimmed by 0 bases and V by 4 bases; bases with no gene match: 3. Germline V gene sequence: CDR1 SGHDN, CDR2 FVKESK. The CDR3 spans 14 residues. This CDR3 reads CASSRTSVSYEQYF. CDR3 coding DNA: TGTGCCAGCAGCCGAACTAGCGTCTCCTACGAGCAGTACTTC. Together with reference TRBV14 and TRBJ2-7, the CDR3 gives the full variable domain: EAGVTQFPSHSVIEKGQTVTLRCDPISGHDNLYWYRRVMGKEIKFLLHFVKESKQDESGMPNNRFLAERTGGTYSTLKVQPAELEDSGVYFCASSRTSVSYEQYFGPGTRLTVT.

V gene TRBV7-9 combines with J gene TRBJ1-4; D is uncertain. V lost 6 bases, J lost 3 bases, and 11 bases lay in between. Germline loops: CDR1 SEHNR, CDR2 FQNEAQ (reference sequence). The CDR3 extends over 14 amino acids. The CDR3 region is CASRRGSSNEKLFF. The CDR3 nucleotides read TGTGCCAGCAGACGAGGGAGTTCTAATGAAAAACTGTTTTTT.

The table lists this clone with a count of one. V and J are TRBV5-1 and TRBJ2-1, with 8 bases fitting TRBD2. Per the germline V gene, CDR1 is SGHRS and CDR2 is YFSETQ. The trim removed 4 bases at V and 6 bases at J, leaving 6 bases unmatched. The CDR3 is 14 amino acids. The CDR3 region has the DNA TGCGCCAGCAGCAGATTACGGGGGGGCAATGAGCAGTTCTTC. Protein: CASSRLRGGNEQFF.

The rearrangement links TRBV10-1 to TRBJ1-2, with D maybe TRBD1 (5 bases). CDR3 length equals 13 residues. Trimming shortened V by 2 bases and J by 2 bases, and 6 bases separated the two germline ends. Germline-derived CDR1 and CDR2 are WNHNN and SYGVQD (reference sequence). CDR3 DNA: TGCGCCAGCAGTGAGCGACAGAACTATGGCTACACCTTC. Encoded protein: CASSERQNYGYTF.

The chain combines TRBV2 with TRBJ2-5; 9 nucleotides agree with TRBD2. The length of the CDR3 is 16 residues. Germline values: CDR1 SNHLY, CDR2 FYNNEI. V dropped 3 bases and J dropped 5; count of bases not matched to a gene: 10. DNA for the CDR3: TGTGCCAGCAGTGAGGGACTAGCTTCTCGGTGGGAGACCCAGTACTTC. Translated, it gives CASSEGLASRWETQYF.

This rearrangement joins TRBV9 to TRBJ2-7; 9 positions match TRBD2. The germline gives CDR1 SGDLS, CDR2 YYNGEE. After removal of 0 bases from V and 6 bases from J, the junction contained 7 bases not matched to a gene. The CDR3 totals 15 residues. CDR3 nucleotide sequence: TGTGCCAGCAGCGTAGGGTCTAGCGGGAACGGCGAGCAGTACTTC. Translated: CASSVGSSGNGEQYF. Full variable domain (remainder filled in from reference TRBV9 and TRBJ2-7): DSGVTQTPKHLITATGQRVTLRCSPRSGDLSVYWYQQSLDQGLQFLIQYYNGEERAKGNILERFSAQQFPDLHSELNLSSLELGDSALYFCASSVGSSGNGEQYFGPGTRLTVT.

This chain joins TRBV4-1 and TRBJ1-1, with 8 bases fitting TRBD1. Germline CDR1 and CDR2: MGHRA and YSYEKL. This CDR3 comprises 16 residues. Trimming at V came to 4 bases and at J to 1 base, leaving 8 bases not matched to a gene. This CDR3 is CASSPIYGTGNTEAFF. In DNA, the CDR3 is TGCGCCAGCAGCCCCATCTATGGGACAGGGAACACTGAAGCTTTCTTT.

CDR3 region: CSVLGASEYNEQFF. DNA of the CDR3: TGCAGCGTTCTTGGGGCTAGCGAGTACAATGAGCAGTTCTTC. The gene calls are TRBV29-1 and TRBJ2-1, with a tentative D call TRBD2 (6 bases). CDR1 is SQVTM and CDR2 is ANQGSEA in the germline V gene. The length of the CDR3 is 14 residues. The germline V and J ends were trimmed by 5 bases and 4 bases, with 15 bases remaining between them.

This chain links TRBV6-5 with TRBJ1-1; no definite D call. Looked up from germline, CDR1 is MNHEY and CDR2 is SVGAGI. Trimming pared 0 bases from V and 4 bases from J, leaving 9 bases between. The length of the CDR3 is 14 residues. The CDR3 is CASSYSRLFTEAFF. CDR3 in DNA: TGTGCCAGCAGTTACTCGAGGTTGTTCACTGAAGCTTTCTTT.

The rearrangement joins TRBV5-1 to TRBJ1-1; 10 bases match TRBD1. Trimming removed 2 bases from V and 4 bases from J; junction bases left unmatched: 8. Per the germline V gene, CDR1 is SGHRS and CDR2 is YFSETQ. This CDR3 is 16 amino acids long. Written as DNA, the CDR3 is TGCGCCAGCAGCTTAGAGACAGGGGGCTGGGGCACTGAAGCTTTCTTT. Translation gives CASSLETGGWGTEAFF.

The chain is built from TRBV7-2 and TRBJ1-2; D is ambiguous. Trimming took 1 base from V and 0 from J, leaving 6 bases between them. The CDR3 is 14 amino acids. The V gene's germline CDR1 is SGHTA and CDR2 FQGNSA. CDR3 in amino acids: CASSLDTANYGYTF. The CDR3 DNA reads as TGTGCCAGCAGCTTAGACACAGCTAACTATGGCTACACCTTC.

This clone was detected a few times. The chain is built from TRBV10-2 and TRBJ2-7; D might be TRBD1 (5 bases). The CDR3 runs to 16 residues. The V and J ends lost 5 bases and 2 bases respectively, with 19 bases between them. CDR1 and CDR2 from the germline V gene are WSHSY and SAAADI. CDR3 in amino acids: CASSPPTTTAAYEQYF. The CDR3 region has the DNA TGCGCCAGCAGTCCCCCCACTACGACAGCAGCCTACGAGCAGTACTTC.

The J gene is TRBJ2-1, the V gene TRBV27; D is perhaps TRBD2 (5 bases). Germline V gives CDR1 MNHEY, CDR2 SMNVEV (reference sequence). The length of the CDR3 is 13 residues. V shed 4 bases and J shed 9 bases, with 13 bases lying between them. CDR3 sequence reads: CASSSLSVGEQFF. The CDR3 region has the DNA TGTGCCAGCAGTTCCCTTAGCGTTGGTGAGCAGTTCTTC.